This T cell receptor beta chain was recorded in a study of glioma-infiltrating T cells after dendritic cell vaccination. V was trimmed by 0 bases and J by 10 bases, leaving 6 bases between them. CDR1 and CDR2 from the germline V gene are SQVTM and ANQGSEA. The CDR3 totals 11 residues. The method was immunoSEQ multiplex PCR; TCRdb's version includes in-frame clones alone and lacks a portion of them. The table has roughly 85,000 clones, less than 85% seen once. Time point denoted: after dendritic cell vaccination, including at tumor progression/relapse. Here the sequenced sample was blood, taken after dendritic cell vaccination. V is TRBV29-1 and J is TRBJ1-4; a possible D gene is TRBD1 (5 bases). The TCR sequence derives from a human donor with glioblastoma. The CDR3 region has the DNA TGCAGCGTTGAAGACGGGGGAAAACTGTTTTTT. Translated, it gives CSVEDGGKLFF.